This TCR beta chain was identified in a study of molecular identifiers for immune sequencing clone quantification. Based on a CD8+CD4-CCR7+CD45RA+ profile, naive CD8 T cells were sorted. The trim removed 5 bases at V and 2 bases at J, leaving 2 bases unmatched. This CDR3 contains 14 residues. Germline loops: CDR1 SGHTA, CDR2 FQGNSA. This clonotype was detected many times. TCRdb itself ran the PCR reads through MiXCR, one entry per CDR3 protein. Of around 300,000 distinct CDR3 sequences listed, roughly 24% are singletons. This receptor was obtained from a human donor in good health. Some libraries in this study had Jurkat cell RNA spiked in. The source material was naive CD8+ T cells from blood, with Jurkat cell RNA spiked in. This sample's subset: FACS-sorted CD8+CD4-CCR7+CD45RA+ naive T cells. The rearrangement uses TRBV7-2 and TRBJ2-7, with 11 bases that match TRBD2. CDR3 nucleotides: TGTGCCAGCAGCCCACTAGCGGGGGCCTACGAGCAGTACTTC. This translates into CASSPLAGAYEQYF. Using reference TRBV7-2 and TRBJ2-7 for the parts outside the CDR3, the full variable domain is GAGVSQSPSNKVTEKGKDVELRCDPISGHTALYWYRQSLGQGLEFLIYFQGNSAPDKSGLPSDRFSAERTGGSVSTLTIQRTQQEDSAVYLCASSPLAGAYEQYFGPGTRLTVT.